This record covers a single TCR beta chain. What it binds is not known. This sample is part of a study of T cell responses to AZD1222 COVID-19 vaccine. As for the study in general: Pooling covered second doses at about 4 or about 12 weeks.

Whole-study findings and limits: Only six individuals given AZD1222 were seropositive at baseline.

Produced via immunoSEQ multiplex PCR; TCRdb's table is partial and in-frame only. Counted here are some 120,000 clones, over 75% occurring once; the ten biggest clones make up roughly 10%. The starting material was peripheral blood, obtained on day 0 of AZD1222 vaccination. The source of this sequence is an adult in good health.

This CDR3 reads CASSQPGTQQFF. CDR3 in DNA: TGTGCCAGCAGCCAGCCCGGGACTCAGCAGTTCTTC. The rearrangement joins TRBV3-1 (or the pseudogene TRBV3-2) to TRBJ2-1; TRBD2 might be the D (6 bases). Per germline, CDR1 LGHDT and CDR2 YNNKEL (reference sequence). The CDR3 contains 12 residues. Trimming removed 3 bases at V and 11 bases at J, with 11 bases between.